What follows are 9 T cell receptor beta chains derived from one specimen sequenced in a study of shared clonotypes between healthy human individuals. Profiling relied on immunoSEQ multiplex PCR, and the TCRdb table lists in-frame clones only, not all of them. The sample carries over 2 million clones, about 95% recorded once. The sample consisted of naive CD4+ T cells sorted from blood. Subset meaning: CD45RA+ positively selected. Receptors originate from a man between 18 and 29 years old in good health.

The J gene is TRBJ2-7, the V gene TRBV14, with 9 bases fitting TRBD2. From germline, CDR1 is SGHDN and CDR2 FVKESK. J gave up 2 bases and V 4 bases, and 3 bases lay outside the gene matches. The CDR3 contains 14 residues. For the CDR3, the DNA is TGTGCCAGCAGCCCCCGGACTAGCGCCTACGAGCAGTACTTC. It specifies CASSPRTSAYEQYF.

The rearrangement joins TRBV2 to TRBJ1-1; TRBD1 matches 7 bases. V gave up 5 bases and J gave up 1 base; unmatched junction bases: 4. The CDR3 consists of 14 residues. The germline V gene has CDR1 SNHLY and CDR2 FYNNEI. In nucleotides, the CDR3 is TGTGCCAGCAGTCTACAGGGGCGGAACACTGAAGCTTTCTTT. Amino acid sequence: CASSLQGRNTEAFF.

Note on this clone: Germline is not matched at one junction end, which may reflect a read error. CDR3: CASSLVGRVEETQYF. The CDR3 nucleotides read TGTGCTAGCAGCTTAGTGGGCAGGGTGGAAGAGACCCAGTACTTC. The chain employs TRBV7-7 and TRBJ2-5, with a weak D call TRBD1 (5 bases). The V gene's germline CDR1 is SSHAT and CDR2 FNYEAQ (reference sequence). The CDR3 spans 15 residues.

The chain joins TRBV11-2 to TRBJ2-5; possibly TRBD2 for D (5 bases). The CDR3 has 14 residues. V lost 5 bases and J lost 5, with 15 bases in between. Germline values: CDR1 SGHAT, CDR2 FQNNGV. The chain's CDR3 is CASSQALRGETQYF. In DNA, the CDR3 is TGTGCCAGCAGCCAAGCACTACGCGGGGAGACCCAGTACTTC. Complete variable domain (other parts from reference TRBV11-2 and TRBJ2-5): EAGVAQSPRYKIIEKRQSVAFWCNPISGHATLYWYQQILGQGPKLLIQFQNNGVVDDSQLPKDRFSAERLKGVDSTLKIQPAKLEDSAVYLCASSQALRGETQYFGPGTRLLVL.

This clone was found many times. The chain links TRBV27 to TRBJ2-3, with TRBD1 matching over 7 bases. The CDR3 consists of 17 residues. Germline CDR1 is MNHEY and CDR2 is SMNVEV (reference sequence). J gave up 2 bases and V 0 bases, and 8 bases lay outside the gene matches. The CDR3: CASSLSLTDRLTDTQYF. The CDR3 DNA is TGTGCCAGCAGTTTATCGCTAACGGACAGGCTCACAGATACGCAGTATTTT.

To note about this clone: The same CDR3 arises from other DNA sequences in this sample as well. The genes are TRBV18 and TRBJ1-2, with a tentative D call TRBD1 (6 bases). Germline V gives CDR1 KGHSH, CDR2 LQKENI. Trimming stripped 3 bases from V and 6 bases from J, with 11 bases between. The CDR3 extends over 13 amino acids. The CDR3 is CASSPQGSDGYTF. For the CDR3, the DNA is TGTGCCAGCTCACCGCAGGGGTCGGATGGCTACACCTTC.

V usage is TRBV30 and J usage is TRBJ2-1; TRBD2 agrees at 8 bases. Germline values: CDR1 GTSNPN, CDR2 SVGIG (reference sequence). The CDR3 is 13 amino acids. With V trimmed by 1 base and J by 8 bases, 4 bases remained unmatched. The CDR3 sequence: CAWSGAGADEQFF. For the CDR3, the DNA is TGTGCCTGGAGTGGAGCGGGAGCAGATGAGCAGTTCTTC.

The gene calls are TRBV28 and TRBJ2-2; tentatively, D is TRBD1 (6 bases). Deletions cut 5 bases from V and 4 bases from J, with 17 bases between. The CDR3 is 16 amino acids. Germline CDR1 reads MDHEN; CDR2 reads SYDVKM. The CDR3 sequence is CASSQTGQISTGELFF. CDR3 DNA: TGTGCCAGCAGTCAAACAGGACAGATAAGCACCGGGGAGCTGTTTTTT.

This CDR3 reads CASGAERRYNSPLHF. CDR3 DNA: TGTGCCAGCGGGGCTGAAAGGCGGTATAATTCACCCCTCCACTTT. This chain uses TRBV6-6 with TRBJ1-6; tentatively, D is TRBD1 (5 bases). Trimming stripped 8 bases from V and 4 bases from J, with 15 bases between. Germline loops: CDR1 MNHNY, CDR2 SVGAGI (reference sequence). This CDR3 spans 15 amino acids.